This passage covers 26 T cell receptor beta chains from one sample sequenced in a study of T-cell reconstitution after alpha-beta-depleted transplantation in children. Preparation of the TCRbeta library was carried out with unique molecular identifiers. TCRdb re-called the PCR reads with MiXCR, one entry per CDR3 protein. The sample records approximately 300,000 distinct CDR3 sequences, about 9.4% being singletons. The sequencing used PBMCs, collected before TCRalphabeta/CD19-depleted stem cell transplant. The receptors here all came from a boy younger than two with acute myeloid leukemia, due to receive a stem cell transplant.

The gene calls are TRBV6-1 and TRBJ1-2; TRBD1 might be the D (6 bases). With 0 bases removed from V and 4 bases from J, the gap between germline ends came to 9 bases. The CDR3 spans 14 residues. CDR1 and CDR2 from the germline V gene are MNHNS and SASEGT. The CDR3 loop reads CASSEARGAYGYTF. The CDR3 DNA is TGTGCCAGCAGTGAAGCGCGGGGGGCCTATGGCTACACCTTC.

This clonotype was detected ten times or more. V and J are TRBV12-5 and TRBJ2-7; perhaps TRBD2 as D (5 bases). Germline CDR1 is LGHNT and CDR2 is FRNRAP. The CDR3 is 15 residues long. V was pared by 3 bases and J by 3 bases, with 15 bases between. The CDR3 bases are TGTGCTAGTGGTTTTATAGCGTTTACCTACTACGAGCAGTACTTC. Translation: CASGFIAFTYYEQYF.

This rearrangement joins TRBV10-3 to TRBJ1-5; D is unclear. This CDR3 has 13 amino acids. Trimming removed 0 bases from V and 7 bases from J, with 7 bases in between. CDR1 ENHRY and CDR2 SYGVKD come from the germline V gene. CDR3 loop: CAISESPSQPQHF. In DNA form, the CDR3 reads TGTGCCATCAGTGAGTCACCATCGCAGCCCCAGCATTTT.

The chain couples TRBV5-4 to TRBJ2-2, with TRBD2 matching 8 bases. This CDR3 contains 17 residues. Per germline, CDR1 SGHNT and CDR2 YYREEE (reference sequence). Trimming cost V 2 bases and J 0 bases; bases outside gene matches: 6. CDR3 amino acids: CASSFSPTSANTGELFF. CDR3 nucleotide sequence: TGTGCCAGCAGCTTCAGCCCGACTAGCGCGAACACCGGGGAGCTGTTTTTT.

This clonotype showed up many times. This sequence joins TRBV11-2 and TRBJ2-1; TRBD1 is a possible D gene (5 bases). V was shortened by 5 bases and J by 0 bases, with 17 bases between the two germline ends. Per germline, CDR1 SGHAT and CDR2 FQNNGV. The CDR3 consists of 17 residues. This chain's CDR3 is CASSPLKGLSSYNEQFF. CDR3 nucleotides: TGTGCCAGCAGCCCCTTGAAGGGGCTGAGCTCCTACAATGAGCAGTTCTTC.

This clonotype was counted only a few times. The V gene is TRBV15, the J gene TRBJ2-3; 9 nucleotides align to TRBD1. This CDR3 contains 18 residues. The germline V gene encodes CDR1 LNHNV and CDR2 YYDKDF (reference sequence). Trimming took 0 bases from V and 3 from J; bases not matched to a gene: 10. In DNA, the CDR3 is TGTGCCACCAGCAGAGATGTCTCCGGACAGGGGAGGACAGATACGCAGTATTTT. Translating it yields CATSRDVSGQGRTDTQYF.

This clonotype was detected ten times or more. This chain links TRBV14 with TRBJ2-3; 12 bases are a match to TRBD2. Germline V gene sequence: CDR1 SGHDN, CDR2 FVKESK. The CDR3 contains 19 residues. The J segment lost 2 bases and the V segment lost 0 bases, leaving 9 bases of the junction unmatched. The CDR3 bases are TGTGCCAGCAGCCAAGACCCTAGACTAGCGGGAGCCCACACAGATACGCAGTATTTT. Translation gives CASSQDPRLAGAHTDTQYF.

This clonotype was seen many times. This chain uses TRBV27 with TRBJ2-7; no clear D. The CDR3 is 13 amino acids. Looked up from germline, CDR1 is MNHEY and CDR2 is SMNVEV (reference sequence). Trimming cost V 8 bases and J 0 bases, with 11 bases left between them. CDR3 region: CASAHQSSYEQYF. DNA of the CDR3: TGTGCCAGCGCCCATCAGAGCTCCTACGAGCAGTACTTC.

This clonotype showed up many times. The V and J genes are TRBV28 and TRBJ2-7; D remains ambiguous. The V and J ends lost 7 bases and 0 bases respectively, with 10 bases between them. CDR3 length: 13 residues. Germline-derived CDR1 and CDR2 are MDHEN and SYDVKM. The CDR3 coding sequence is TGTGCCAGCACTAGACGGAGCTCCTACGAGCAGTACTTC. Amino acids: CASTRRSSYEQYF.

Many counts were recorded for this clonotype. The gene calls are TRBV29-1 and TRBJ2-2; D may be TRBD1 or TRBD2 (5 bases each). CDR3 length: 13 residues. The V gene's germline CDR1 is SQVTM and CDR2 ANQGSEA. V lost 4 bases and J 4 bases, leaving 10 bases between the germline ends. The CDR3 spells CSVVLGTTGELFF. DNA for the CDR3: TGCAGCGTTGTCCTAGGGACCACCGGGGAGCTGTTTTTT.

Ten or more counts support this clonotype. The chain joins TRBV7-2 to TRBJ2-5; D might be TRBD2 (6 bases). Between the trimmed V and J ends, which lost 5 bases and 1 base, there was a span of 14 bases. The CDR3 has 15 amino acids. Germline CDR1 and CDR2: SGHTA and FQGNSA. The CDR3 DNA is TGTGCCAGCAGCCCCATGACTAGGCCCCAAGAGACCCAGTACTTC. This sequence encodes CASSPMTRPQETQYF.

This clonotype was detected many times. CDR3: CASRKAPTSGANVLTF. The CDR3 bases are TGTGCCAGCCGGAAGGCCCCAACCTCTGGGGCCAACGTCCTGACTTTC. This chain joins TRBV27 and TRBJ2-6; D ambiguous. Germline CDR1 is MNHEY and CDR2 is SMNVEV (reference sequence). The CDR3 contains 16 residues. Trimming cost V 8 bases and J 0 bases, with 14 bases left between them.

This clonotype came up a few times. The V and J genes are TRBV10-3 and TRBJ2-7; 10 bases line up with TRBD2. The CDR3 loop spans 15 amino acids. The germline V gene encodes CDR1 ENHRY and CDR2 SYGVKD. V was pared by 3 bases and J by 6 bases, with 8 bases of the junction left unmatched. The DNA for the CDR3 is TGTGCCATCAGTGAATTAGCGGGAGGACCTACCGAGCAGTACTTC. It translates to CAISELAGGPTEQYF.

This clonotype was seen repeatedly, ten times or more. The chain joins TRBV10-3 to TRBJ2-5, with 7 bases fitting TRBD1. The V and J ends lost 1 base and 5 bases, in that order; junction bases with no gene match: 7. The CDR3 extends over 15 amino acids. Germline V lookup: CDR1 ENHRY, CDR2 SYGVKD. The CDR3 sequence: CAISEYFQGQETQYF. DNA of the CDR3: TGTGCCATCAGTGAGTACTTCCAGGGACAGGAGACCCAGTACTTC.

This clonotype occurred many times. In DNA, the CDR3 is TGTGCCAGCAGCTGGGTGGAGAATTCACCCCTCCACTTT. This sequence encodes CASSWVENSPLHF. J is TRBJ1-6 and V is TRBV7-9; D gene ambiguous. Germline assignment: CDR1 SEHNR and CDR2 FQNEAQ (reference sequence). This CDR3 is built from 13 residues. V was cut by 4 bases and J by 7 bases, with 8 bases left in between.

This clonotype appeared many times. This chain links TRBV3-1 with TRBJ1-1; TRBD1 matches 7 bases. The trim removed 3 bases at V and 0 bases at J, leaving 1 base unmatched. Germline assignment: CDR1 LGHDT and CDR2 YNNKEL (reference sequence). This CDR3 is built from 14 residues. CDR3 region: CASSHRGMNTEAFF. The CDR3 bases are TGTGCCAGCAGCCACAGGGGGATGAACACTGAAGCTTTCTTT.

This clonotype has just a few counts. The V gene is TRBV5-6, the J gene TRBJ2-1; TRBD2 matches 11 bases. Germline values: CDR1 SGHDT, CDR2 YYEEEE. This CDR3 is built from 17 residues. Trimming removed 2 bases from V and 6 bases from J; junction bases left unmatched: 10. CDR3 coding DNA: TGTGCCAGCAGCTTCCGTTTAACCGGGACTAGCGGCAATGAGCAGTTCTTC. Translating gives CASSFRLTGTSGNEQFF. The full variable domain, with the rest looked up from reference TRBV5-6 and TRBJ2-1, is DAGVTQSPTHLIKTRGQQVTLRCSPKSGHDTVSWYQQALGQGPQFIFQYYEEEERQRGNFPDRFSGHQFPNYSSELNVNALLLGDSALYLCASSFRLTGTSGNEQFFGPGTRLTVL.

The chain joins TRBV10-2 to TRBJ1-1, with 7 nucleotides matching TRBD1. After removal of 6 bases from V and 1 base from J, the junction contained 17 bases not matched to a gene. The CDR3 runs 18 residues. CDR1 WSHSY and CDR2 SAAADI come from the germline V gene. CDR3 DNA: TGCGCCAGCAGCCTCAGTCGACAGGGTGGTCCTGCGAACACTGAAGCTTTCTTT. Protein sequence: CASSLSRQGGPANTEAFF.

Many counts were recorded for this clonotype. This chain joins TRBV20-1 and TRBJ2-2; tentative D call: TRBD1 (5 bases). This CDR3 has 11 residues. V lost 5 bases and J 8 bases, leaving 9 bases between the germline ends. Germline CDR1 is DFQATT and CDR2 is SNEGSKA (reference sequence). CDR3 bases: TGCAGTGCTCTCAGGGAAGGGGAGCTGTTTTTT. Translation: CSALREGELFF.

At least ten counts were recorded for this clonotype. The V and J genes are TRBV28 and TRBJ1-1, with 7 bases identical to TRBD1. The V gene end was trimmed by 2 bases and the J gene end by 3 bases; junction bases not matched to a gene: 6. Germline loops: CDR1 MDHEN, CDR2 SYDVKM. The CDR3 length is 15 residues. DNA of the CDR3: TGTGCCAGCAGTTTAGGGGACAGTCCGGACACTGAAGCTTTCTTT. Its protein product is CASSLGDSPDTEAFF.

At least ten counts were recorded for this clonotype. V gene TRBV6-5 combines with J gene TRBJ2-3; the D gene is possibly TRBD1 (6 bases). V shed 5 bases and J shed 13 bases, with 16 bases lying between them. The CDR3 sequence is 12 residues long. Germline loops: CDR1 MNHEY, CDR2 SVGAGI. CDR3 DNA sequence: TGTGCCAGCAGTAAGACAGGAGGCGAGGAGTATTTT. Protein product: CASSKTGGEEYF.

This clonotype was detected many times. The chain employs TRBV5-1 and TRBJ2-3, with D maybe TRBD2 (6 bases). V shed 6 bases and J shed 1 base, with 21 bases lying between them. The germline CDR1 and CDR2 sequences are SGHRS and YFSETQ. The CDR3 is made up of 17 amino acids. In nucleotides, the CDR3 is TGCGCCAGCACCTTTCTACGGGGGACGGTGGGCACAGATACGCAGTATTTT. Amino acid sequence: CASTFLRGTVGTDTQYF.

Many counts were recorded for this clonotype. Here the CDR3 reads CASNTGGGETQYF. CDR3 nucleotides: TGTGCCAGCAATACAGGGGGCGGGGAGACCCAGTACTTC. The chain links TRBV12-3 or TRBV12-4 to TRBJ2-5, with TRBD1 identical over 9 bases. CDR3 size: 13 residues. V gave up 7 bases and J gave up 5 bases; unmatched junction bases: 5.

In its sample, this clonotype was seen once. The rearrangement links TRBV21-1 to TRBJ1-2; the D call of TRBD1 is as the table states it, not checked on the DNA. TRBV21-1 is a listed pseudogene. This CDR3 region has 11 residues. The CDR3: CASKGDYGYTF. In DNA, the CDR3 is TGTGCCAGCAAGGGGGACTATGGCTACACCTTC.

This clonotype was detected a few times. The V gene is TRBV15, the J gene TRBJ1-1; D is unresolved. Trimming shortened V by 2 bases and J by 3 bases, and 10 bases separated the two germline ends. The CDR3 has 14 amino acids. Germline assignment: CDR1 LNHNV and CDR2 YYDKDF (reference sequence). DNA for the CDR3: TGTGCCACCAGCAGAACTAGCGGGGACACTGAAGCTTTCTTT. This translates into CATSRTSGDTEAFF.

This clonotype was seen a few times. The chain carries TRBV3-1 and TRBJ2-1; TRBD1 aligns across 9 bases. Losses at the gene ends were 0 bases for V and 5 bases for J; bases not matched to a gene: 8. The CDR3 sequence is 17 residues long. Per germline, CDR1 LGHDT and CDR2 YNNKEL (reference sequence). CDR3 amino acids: CASSQDGQGLWDNEQFF. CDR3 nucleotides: TGTGCCAGCAGCCAAGACGGACAGGGGCTATGGGACAATGAGCAGTTCTTC.